One and the same sample provided the 10 T cell receptor beta chains below, sequenced in a study of blood T cell repertoires in COVID-19. Libraries were prepared by immunoSEQ multiplex PCR; TCRdb keeps only in-frame clonotypes and omits some of them. The sample lists 150,000 to 200,000 clones; around 76% were seen once. The sample comprised peripheral blood. Source of these receptors: a woman aged 55-70 years with COVID-19, enrolled during active disease.

This clone was observed once. V usage is TRBV5-6 and J usage is TRBJ1-5; TRBD1 is a possible D gene (5 bases). This CDR3 has 16 residues. V was clipped by 2 bases and J by 0 bases, with 12 bases between them. Germline V gene lookup returns CDR1 SGHDT and CDR2 YYEEEE. As DNA, the CDR3 is TGTGCCAGCAGCTTTGGGGCAGGAAATAGCAATCAGCCCCAGCATTTT. It codes for CASSFGAGNSNQPQHF.

This clone turned up a few times. The chain links TRBV5-8 to TRBJ1-5; 7 nucleotides line up with TRBD1. CDR1 is SGHTS, CDR2 YDEGEE, per germline. After removal of 4 bases from V and 1 base from J, the junction contained 5 bases not matched to a gene. This CDR3 comprises 15 residues. The CDR3 reads CASSEGGRSNQPQHF. For the CDR3, the DNA is TGTGCCAGCAGCGAAGGGGGCCGGAGCAATCAGCCCCAGCATTTT.

This chain connects TRBV6-5 to TRBJ2-7, with D tentatively TRBD1 (5 bases). CDR1 is MNHEY and CDR2 is SVGAGI in the germline V gene. V was trimmed by 6 bases and J by 2 bases, leaving 11 bases between them. The CDR3 consists of 13 residues. The CDR3 DNA sequence: TGTGCCAGCAGCCGGACAAGTACCTACGAGCAGTACTTC. Its protein product is CASSRTSTYEQYF.

This clone was picked up one time. The chain combines TRBV7-8 with TRBJ1-6; 8 nucleotides align to TRBD1. After removal of 1 base from V and 9 bases from J, the junction contained 14 bases not matched to a gene. There are 18 residues in the CDR3. Per germline, CDR1 SGHVS and CDR2 FQNEAQ. The CDR3 nucleotides are TGTGCCAGCAGCTTAGAGGCAGGGGGCTCTGTCTTCTCTTCACCCCTCCACTTT. It translates to CASSLEAGGSVFSSPLHF.

The chain employs TRBV10-3 and TRBJ2-2; tentative D call: TRBD1 (6 bases). The CDR3 sequence is 10 residues long. The germline V gene has CDR1 ENHRY and CDR2 SYGVKD. V was cut by 10 bases and J by 8 bases, with 8 bases left in between. The CDR3 bases are TGTGCCACAGGACAGGGGGAGCTGTTTTTT. Translated, it gives CATGQGELFF.

V usage is TRBV28 and J usage is TRBJ1-5; D remains ambiguous. CDR3 size: 13 residues. The V and J ends lost 4 bases and 5 bases respectively, with 9 bases between them. From germline, CDR1 is MDHEN and CDR2 SYDVKM. CDR3 sequence: CASSYPGDQPQHF. The CDR3 DNA reads as TGTGCCAGCAGTTACCCGGGAGATCAGCCCCAGCATTTT.

This clone was seen only a few times. The CDR3 here is CASSTRQDLSGGELFF. The CDR3 DNA reads as TGTGCCAGTAGTACCCGACAGGACCTATCTGGCGGGGAGCTGTTTTTT. The rearrangement joins TRBV19 to TRBJ2-2, with a tentative D call TRBD1 (6 bases). The V end was cut by 4 bases, the J end by 7 bases, with 19 bases between. This CDR3 spans 16 amino acids. From germline, CDR1 is LNHDA and CDR2 SQIVND (reference sequence). Filled out from reference TRBV19 and TRBJ2-2, the complete variable domain reads DGGITQSPKYLFRKEGQNVTLSCEQNLNHDAMYWYRQDPGQGLRLIYYSQIVNDFQKGDIAEGYSVSREKKESFPLTVTSAQKNPTAFYLCASSTRQDLSGGELFFGEGSRLTVL.

The CDR3 is CASSEGQTEAFF. CDR3 nucleotides: TGTGCCAGCAGTGAGGGACAGACAGAAGCTTTCTTT. V and J are TRBV2 and TRBJ1-1; the match to TRBD1 covers 7 bases. This CDR3 has 12 amino acids. Germline trimming cut 3 bases from V and 8 bases from J; bases unmatched to any gene: 3. The germline V gene has CDR1 SNHLY and CDR2 FYNNEI.

The chain has TRBV6-5 and TRBJ2-7; possible D gene TRBD1, 7 bases. The V gene's germline CDR1 is MNHEY and CDR2 SVGAGI. The CDR3 sequence is 16 residues long. With 1 base removed from V and 3 bases from J, the gap between germline ends came to 16 bases. CDR3 DNA: TGTGCCAGCAGTTACTTGCGGAGGGGGCAAGTCTACGAGCAGTACTTC. Amino acids: CASSYLRRGQVYEQYF.

This chain uses TRBV19 with TRBJ2-1; TRBD2 matches at 8 bases. The CDR3 sequence is 16 residues long. Germline CDR1 and CDR2: LNHDA and SQIVND (reference sequence). The junction had 12 bases not matched to a gene; V was cut back by 5 bases and J by 6 bases. Here the CDR3 reads CASSPLEGLAFNEQFF. In nucleotides, the CDR3 is TGTGCCAGTAGTCCTCTCGAAGGACTAGCCTTCAATGAGCAGTTCTTC.